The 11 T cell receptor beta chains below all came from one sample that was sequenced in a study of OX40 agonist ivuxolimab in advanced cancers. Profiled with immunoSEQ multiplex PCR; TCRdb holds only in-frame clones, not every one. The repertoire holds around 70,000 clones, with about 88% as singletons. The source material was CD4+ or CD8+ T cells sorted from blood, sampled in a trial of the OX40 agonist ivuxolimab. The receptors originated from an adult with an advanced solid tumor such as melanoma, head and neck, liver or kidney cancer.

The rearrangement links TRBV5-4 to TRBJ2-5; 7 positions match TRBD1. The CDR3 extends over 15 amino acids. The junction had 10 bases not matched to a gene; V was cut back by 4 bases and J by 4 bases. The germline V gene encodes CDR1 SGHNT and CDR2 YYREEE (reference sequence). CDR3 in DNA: TGTGCCAGCAGCGATCGAAGGGGGCCCGGAGAGACCCAGTACTTC. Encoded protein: CASSDRRGPGETQYF.

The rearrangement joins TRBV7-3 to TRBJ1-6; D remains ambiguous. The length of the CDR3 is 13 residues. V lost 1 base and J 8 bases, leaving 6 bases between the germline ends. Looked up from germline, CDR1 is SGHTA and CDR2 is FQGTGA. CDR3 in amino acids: CASSLRTDSPLHF. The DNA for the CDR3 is TGTGCCAGCAGCTTAAGGACGGATTCACCCCTCCACTTT.

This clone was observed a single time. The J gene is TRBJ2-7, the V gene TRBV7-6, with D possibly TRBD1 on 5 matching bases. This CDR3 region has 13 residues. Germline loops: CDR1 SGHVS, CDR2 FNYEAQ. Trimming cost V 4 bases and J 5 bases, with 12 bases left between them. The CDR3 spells CASSYRLTHEQYF. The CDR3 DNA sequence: TGTGCCAGCAGCTACAGGTTGACCCACGAGCAGTACTTC.

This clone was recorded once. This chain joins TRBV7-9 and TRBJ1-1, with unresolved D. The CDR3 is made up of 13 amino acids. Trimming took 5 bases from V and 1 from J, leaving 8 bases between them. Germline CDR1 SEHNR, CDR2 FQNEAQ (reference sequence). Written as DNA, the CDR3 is TGTGCCAGCAGCCTCAACGCGAACACTGAAGCTTTCTTT. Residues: CASSLNANTEAFF.

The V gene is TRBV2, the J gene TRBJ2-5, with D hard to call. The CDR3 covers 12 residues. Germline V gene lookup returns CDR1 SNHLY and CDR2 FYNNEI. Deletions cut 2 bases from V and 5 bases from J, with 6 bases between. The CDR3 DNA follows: TGTGCCAGCAGTGAAATTTCGGAGACCCAGTACTTC. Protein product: CASSEISETQYF. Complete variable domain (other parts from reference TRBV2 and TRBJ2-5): EPEVTQTPSHQVTQMGQEVILRCVPISNHLYFYWYRQILGQKVEFLVSFYNNEISEKSEIFDDQFSVERPDGSNFTLKIRSTKLEDSAMYFCASSEISETQYFGPGTRLLVL.

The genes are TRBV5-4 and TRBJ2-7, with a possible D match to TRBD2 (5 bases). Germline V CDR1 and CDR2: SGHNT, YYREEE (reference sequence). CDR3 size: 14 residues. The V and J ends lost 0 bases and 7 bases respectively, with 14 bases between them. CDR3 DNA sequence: TGTGCCAGCAGCTTGGGACCCCCGACGGGGGAGCAGTACTTC. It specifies CASSLGPPTGEQYF.

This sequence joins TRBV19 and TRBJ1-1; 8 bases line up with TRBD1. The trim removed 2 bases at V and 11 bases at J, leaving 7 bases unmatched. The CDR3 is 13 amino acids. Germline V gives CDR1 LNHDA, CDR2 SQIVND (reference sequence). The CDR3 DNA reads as TGTGCCAGTAGTATACGAGGGACAGGAGCTGCTTTCTTT. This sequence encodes CASSIRGTGAAFF.

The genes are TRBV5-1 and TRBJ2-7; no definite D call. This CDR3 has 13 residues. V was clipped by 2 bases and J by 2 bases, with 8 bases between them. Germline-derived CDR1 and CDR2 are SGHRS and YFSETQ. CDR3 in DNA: TGCGCCAGCAGCTTAACAGCCCCCTACGAGCAGTACTTC. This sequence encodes CASSLTAPYEQYF.

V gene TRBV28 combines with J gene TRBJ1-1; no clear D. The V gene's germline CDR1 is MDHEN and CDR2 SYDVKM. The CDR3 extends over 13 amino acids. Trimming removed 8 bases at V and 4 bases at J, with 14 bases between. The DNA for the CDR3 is TGTGCCAGCGTATGGGCCGTGGGCACTGAAGCTTTCTTT. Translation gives CASVWAVGTEAFF. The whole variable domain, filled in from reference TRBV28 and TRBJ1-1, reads DVKVTQSSRYLVKRTGEKVFLECVQDMDHENMFWYRQDPGLGLRLIYFSYDVKMKEKGDIPEGYSVSREKKERFSLILESASTNQTSMYLCASVWAVGTEAFFGQGTRLTVV.

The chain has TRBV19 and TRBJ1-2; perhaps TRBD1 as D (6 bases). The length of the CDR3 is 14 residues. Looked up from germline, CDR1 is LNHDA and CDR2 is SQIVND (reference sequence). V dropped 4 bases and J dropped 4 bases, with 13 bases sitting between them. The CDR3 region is CASSRRTEFYGYTF. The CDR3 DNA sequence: TGTGCCAGTAGTAGAAGGACAGAGTTCTATGGCTACACCTTC.

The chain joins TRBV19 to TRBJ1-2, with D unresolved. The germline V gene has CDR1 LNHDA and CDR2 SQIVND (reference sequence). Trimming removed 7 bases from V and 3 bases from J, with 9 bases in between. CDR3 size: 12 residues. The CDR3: CASIKGDYGYTF. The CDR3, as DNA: TGTGCCAGTATCAAGGGTGACTATGGCTACACCTTC.